What follows is one T cell receptor beta chain and its context. What it binds is not known. The junction shows a germline mismatch at one end, possibly a read error. Germline V CDR1 and CDR2: SSHAT, FNYEAQ (reference sequence). The CDR3 has 14 amino acids. Primers: 60 Vbeta forward and 13 Jbeta reverse. Sequenced by immunoSEQ multiplex PCR; TCRdb stores in-frame clones only, minus some. The repertoire consists of about 130,000 clones, with 80% to 85% occurring once and the leading ten covering 1.1%. This sample was taken from a study of cytomegalovirus exposure and HLA in healthy donors. Study conclusions and caveats: Analyses of presence and absence presupposed an approximately uniform sequencing depth across donors. Previously analyzed data showed that most TCR beta V segments were productive at a frequency of about 90% or about 30%.

The clonotype comes from a woman in her 30s in good health and CMV-seronegative. The rearrangement uses TRBV7-7 and TRBJ2-2; 7 nucleotides align to TRBD1. Material: PBMCs. Written as DNA, the CDR3 is TGTGCTAGCAGCCGGGACAGAACATACGGGGAGCTGTTTTTT. It encodes CASSRDRTYGELFF.